The clone carrying this T cell receptor (beta chain) was seen once. Its matching antigen is unknown. The CDR3 is made up of 13 amino acids. Trimming stripped 1 base from V and 5 bases from J, with 5 bases between. Per germline, CDR1 MNHNY and CDR2 SVGAGI (reference sequence). These data come from a study of cytomegalovirus exposure and HLA in healthy donors. Study-wide findings and caveats: About 87% or about 30% of the time was how often most TCR beta V segments were productive, according to an earlier analysis. A likely sequencing artifact accounted for one observed cluster of highly shared sequence variants.

PCR employed 60 Vbeta and 13 Jbeta primers. TCRdb's table, derived via immunoSEQ multiplex PCR, lists solely in-frame clones and lacks some. The table includes 160,000 or so clones, roughly 88% detected once. Specimen: PBMCs. This clonotype was obtained from a man aged 50-59 years in good health and CMV-seropositive. The chain is built from TRBV6-6 and TRBJ2-2; the D is unclear. The CDR3: CASSYLTTGELFF. The CDR3, as DNA: TGTGCCAGCAGTTACTTGACTACCGGGGAGCTGTTTTTT.